Shown below are 23 T cell receptor beta chains from a single sample sequenced in a study of blood T cell repertoires in COVID-19. TCRdb keeps only in-frame clones here, not all; method: immunoSEQ multiplex PCR. The table records 50,000 to 65,000 clones, approximately 86% of them present only once. The sequenced sample consisted of peripheral blood. The receptors shown here come from a man aged 50 to 59 with active COVID-19.

This chain uses TRBV13 with TRBJ2-2; D gene ambiguous. The CDR3 spans 17 residues. V was clipped by 4 bases and J by 1 base, with 16 bases between them. Germline V gene sequence: CDR1 PRHDT, CDR2 FYEKMQ (reference sequence). The CDR3 DNA reads as TGTGCCAGCAGCTCCCCCTGGAACACGGGGAACACCGGGGAGCTGTTTTTT. Protein product: CASSSPWNTGNTGELFF.

The chain employs TRBV9 and TRBJ1-4; 11 bases are shared with TRBD1. The CDR3 loop spans 14 amino acids. The trim removed 2 bases at V and 8 bases at J, leaving 2 bases unmatched. The germline CDR1 and CDR2 sequences are SGDLS and YYNGEE. The CDR3 spells CASSVGQGAEKLFF. The DNA for the CDR3 is TGTGCCAGCAGCGTCGGACAGGGGGCCGAAAAACTGTTTTTT.

The chain carries TRBV19 and TRBJ1-5, with D possibly being TRBD1 (6 bases). The CDR3 covers 14 residues. V gave up 5 bases and J gave up 8 bases, with 16 bases separating them. From germline, CDR1 is LNHDA and CDR2 SQIVND (reference sequence). The CDR3 loop reads CASSQGSASEPQHF. CDR3 DNA sequence: TGTGCCAGTAGTCAGGGGTCCGCTTCGGAGCCCCAGCATTTT.

This chain links TRBV5-4 with TRBJ2-2, with D possibly being TRBD1 (7 bases). This CDR3 region has 16 residues. Trimming took off 3 bases at V and 4 bases at J, with 16 bases between the two ends. The germline CDR1 and CDR2 sequences are SGHNT and YYREEE (reference sequence). CDR3 in DNA: TGTGCCAGCAGCTACTACAGGGGAGGCGGCACCGGGGAGCTGTTTTTT. It is translated as CASSYYRGGGTGELFF.

The sample holds one count of this clone. The genes are TRBV5-6 and TRBJ2-7; tentative D call: TRBD2 (6 bases). This CDR3 is built from 13 residues. Trimming took off 4 bases at V and 2 bases at J, with 10 bases between the two ends. Germline loops: CDR1 SGHDT, CDR2 YYEEEE. The CDR3 reads CASSRGSTYEQYF. DNA for the CDR3: TGTGCCAGCAGCCGGGGGTCGACCTACGAGCAGTACTTC. The whole variable domain, filled in from reference TRBV5-6 and TRBJ2-7, reads DAGVTQSPTHLIKTRGQQVTLRCSPKSGHDTVSWYQQALGQGPQFIFQYYEEEERQRGNFPDRFSGHQFPNYSSELNVNALLLGDSALYLCASSRGSTYEQYFGPGTRLTVT.

This sequence joins TRBV20-1 and TRBJ1-2; tentatively, D is TRBD1 (6 bases). The CDR3 has 11 amino acids. The V gene lost 0 bases and the J gene lost 8 bases, with 7 bases spanning the gap. CDR1 is DFQATT, CDR2 SNEGSKA, per germline (reference sequence). The DNA for the CDR3 is TGCAGTGCTAGAGATCAGGGGGGCTACACCTTC. Protein: CSARDQGGYTF.

V is TRBV7-9 and J is TRBJ2-1; no clear D gene. In germline, CDR1 is SEHNR, CDR2 FQNEAQ (reference sequence). Trimming removed 5 bases at V and 9 bases at J, with 8 bases between. The CDR3 is 11 residues long. The CDR3 region is CASSPLSEQFF. The CDR3 DNA reads TGTGCCAGCAGCCCACTTAGTGAGCAGTTCTTC.

The rearrangement joins TRBV4-1 to TRBJ2-2; weak D call: TRBD2 (7 bases). Germline CDR1 reads MGHRA; CDR2 reads YSYEKL. This CDR3 contains 16 residues. Trimming took 0 bases from V and 6 from J, leaving 14 bases between them. CDR3 coding DNA: TGCGCCAGCAGCCAAGATGGTGGGGGGGCTTCCGGGGAGCTGTTTTTT. Translating gives CASSQDGGGASGELFF.

This clone is a singleton in its sample. The rearrangement uses TRBV7-3 and TRBJ2-1, with 8 bases aligning to TRBD2. The V and J ends lost 1 base and 6 bases, in that order; junction bases with no gene match: 5. CDR3 length equals 15 residues. Per the germline V gene, CDR1 is SGHTA and CDR2 is FQGTGA. DNA for the CDR3: TGTGCCAGCAGCTTAATTAACCGGGGGGGCAATGAGCAGTTCTTC. Amino acid sequence: CASSLINRGGNEQFF.

This chain uses TRBV2 with TRBJ1-2; tentative D call: TRBD1 (5 bases). This CDR3 has 12 amino acids. The V and J ends lost 3 bases and 8 bases respectively, with 10 bases between them. In germline, CDR1 is SNHLY, CDR2 FYNNEI. CDR3 protein: CASSESGLGYTF. CDR3 DNA: TGTGCCAGCAGTGAGTCAGGGTTGGGCTACACCTTC.

The gene calls are TRBV14 and TRBJ1-2, with D tentatively TRBD1 (6 bases). The CDR3 length is 15 residues. Germline assignment: CDR1 SGHDN and CDR2 FVKESK. Trimming removed 0 bases from V and 4 bases from J, with 12 bases in between. CDR3 sequence: CASSQERTALYGYTF. In DNA, the CDR3 is TGTGCCAGCAGCCAAGAACGGACAGCCCTCTATGGCTACACCTTC. The variable domain in full, with the rest retrieved from reference TRBV14 and TRBJ1-2, is EAGVTQFPSHSVIEKGQTVTLRCDPISGHDNLYWYRRVMGKEIKFLLHFVKESKQDESGMPNNRFLAERTGGTYSTLKVQPAELEDSGVYFCASSQERTALYGYTFGSGTRLTVV.

The V call is TRBV6-2 or TRBV6-3, the J call TRBJ1-4, with a tentative D call TRBD1 (5 bases). The CDR3 length is 17 residues. V dropped 3 bases and J dropped 1 base, with 15 bases sitting between them. Germline CDR1 is MNHEY and CDR2 is SVGEGT. The CDR3 coding sequence is TGTGCCAGCAGTTATACGGCCGCAAGGGGAACTAATGAAAAACTGTTTTTT. Translation gives CASSYTAARGTNEKLFF.

The chain uses TRBV5-1 and TRBJ1-4, with D possibly TRBD1 on 5 matching bases. In germline, CDR1 is SGHRS, CDR2 YFSETQ. With 4 bases removed from V and 6 bases from J, the gap between germline ends came to 13 bases. CDR3 length equals 14 residues. CDR3 in DNA: TGCGCCAGCAGCCCGGGGGGTTCAGATGAAAAACTGTTTTTT. Residues: CASSPGGSDEKLFF.

CDR3 in DNA: TGTGCCAGCAGGGGACTAGTCTTCAGCTCTGGGGCCAACGTCCTGACTTTC. This codes for CASRGLVFSSGANVLTF. The genes are TRBV28 and TRBJ2-6, with 8 nucleotides matching TRBD2. The germline V gene encodes CDR1 MDHEN and CDR2 SYDVKM. The V and J ends lost 6 bases and 0 bases, in that order; junction bases with no gene match: 7. The CDR3 covers 17 residues.

The rearrangement links TRBV19 to TRBJ2-1; TRBD1 aligns across 9 bases. V gave up 5 bases and J gave up 4 bases; unmatched junction bases: 9. This CDR3 is built from 16 residues. Germline V lookup: CDR1 LNHDA, CDR2 SQIVND (reference sequence). CDR3 residues: CASSSPQGQGYNEQFF. CDR3 coding DNA: TGTGCCAGTAGTTCCCCCCAGGGACAGGGATACAATGAGCAGTTCTTC.

This rearrangement joins TRBV6-1 to TRBJ1-1; D might be TRBD1 (6 bases). V lost 2 bases and J lost 4, with 8 bases in between. The CDR3 is made up of 13 amino acids. Germline V gives CDR1 MNHNS, CDR2 SASEGT. Written as DNA, the CDR3 is TGTGCCAGCAGTGAACAGGGGCGCACTGAAGCTTTCTTT. Amino acid sequence: CASSEQGRTEAFF.

The V gene is TRBV27, the J gene TRBJ1-2; 9 bases fit TRBD1. Germline V gene data show CDR1 as MNHEY and CDR2 as SMNVEV (reference sequence). V gave up 3 bases and J gave up 6 bases; unmatched junction bases: 2. This CDR3 spans 13 amino acids. The CDR3 sequence: CASSFRTGDGYTF. The CDR3 region has the DNA TGTGCCAGCAGTTTCCGGACAGGGGATGGCTACACCTTC.

This rearrangement joins TRBV7-9 to TRBJ2-7, with 7 bases identical to TRBD1. The CDR3 has 15 residues. Germline CDR1 and CDR2: SEHNR and FQNEAQ (reference sequence). Trimming removed 6 bases from V and 5 bases from J; junction bases left unmatched: 13. CDR3 amino acids: CASRQPPIGGDEQYF. The DNA for the CDR3 is TGTGCCAGCAGACAACCTCCTATAGGGGGCGACGAGCAGTACTTC.

The chain carries TRBV6-5 and TRBJ1-2; no firm D call. The CDR3 is 13 amino acids. With 6 bases removed from V and 4 bases from J, the gap between germline ends came to 12 bases. Germline lookup yields CDR1 MNHEY and CDR2 SVGAGI. CDR3 region: CASSPPESYGYTF. The CDR3 DNA sequence: TGTGCCAGCAGCCCCCCGGAGTCCTATGGCTACACCTTC.

This chain uses TRBV19 with TRBJ2-7; 7 bases are shared with TRBD2. This CDR3 comprises 14 residues. The V and J ends lost 1 base and 4 bases, in that order; junction bases with no gene match: 4. Germline values: CDR1 LNHDA, CDR2 SQIVND (reference sequence). The CDR3 is CASSIGDYPYEQYF. The CDR3 DNA sequence: TGTGCCAGTAGTATAGGGGACTATCCTTACGAGCAGTACTTC.

This chain connects TRBV6-4 to TRBJ2-7; 12 nucleotides align to TRBD1. The CDR3 has 13 residues. The V and J ends lost 6 bases and 9 bases, in that order; junction bases with no gene match: 6. Per germline, CDR1 MRHNA and CDR2 SNTAGT. CDR3 nucleotides: TGTGCCAGCAGCACCGGGACAGGGGGCTCGCAGTACTTC. This gives the protein CASSTGTGGSQYF.

This chain uses TRBV7-2 with TRBJ2-2; 7 bases agree with TRBD2. This CDR3 comprises 16 residues. Germline V gene lookup returns CDR1 SGHTA and CDR2 FQGNSA. With V trimmed by 0 bases and J by 7 bases, 8 bases remained unmatched. CDR3 in DNA: TGTGCCAGCAGCTTAGCGCAGGGACTATCAGTCGGGGAGCTGTTTTTT. Translation: CASSLAQGLSVGELFF.

The chain couples TRBV2 to TRBJ2-7; D is possibly TRBD2 (5 bases). This CDR3 spans 13 amino acids. Looked up from germline, CDR1 is SNHLY and CDR2 is FYNNEI. Trimming took 6 bases from V and 3 from J, leaving 12 bases between them. CDR3 nucleotides: TGTGCCAGCAGGGCGGCTGGAGGCTACGAGCAGTACTTC. This sequence encodes CASRAAGGYEQYF.